The clone carrying this T cell receptor (beta chain) was found many times. The antigen remains undetermined. CDR3-region Arm-PCR and iRepertoire HTBI primers produced the TCR beta libraries. TCRdb reanalysed the multiplex PCR reads using MiXCR and keeps one entry per CDR3 protein. The table shows over 350,000 distinct CDR3 sequences, with 11% to 15% occurring only once. The data originate from a study of regulatory T cells in long-lasting Graves disease. Study background: Graves' cases, newly diagnosed, had used antithyroid drugs under 3 months. Study-level points and caveats: There were preferences for TRBV28, TRBJ1-2 and TRBJ2-5 in persistent disease.

Stated time point: newly diagnosed GD, antithyroid drugs for less than 3 months. Extracted RNA from PBMCs served as the source of the TCR library. Germline-derived CDR1 and CDR2 are SNHLY and FYNNEI. With 6 bases clipped from V and 5 bases from J, the junction kept 5 bases outside the gene matches. There are 15 residues in the CDR3. Another study also made use of these data, one on T cells in Graves' hyperthyroidism and ophthalmopathy.

The chain is built from TRBV2 and TRBJ1-4; 11 nucleotides match TRBD1. The sequence was collected from a woman aged 50 to 60 with Graves disease. The specimen comprised peripheral blood mononuclear cells (PBMCs), sampled at new diagnosis, from a patient treated with antithyroid drugs. In DNA, the CDR3 is TGTGCCAGCAGGGGACAGGGGGTGCCCAATGAAAAACTGTTTTTT. It is translated as CASRGQGVPNEKLFF.